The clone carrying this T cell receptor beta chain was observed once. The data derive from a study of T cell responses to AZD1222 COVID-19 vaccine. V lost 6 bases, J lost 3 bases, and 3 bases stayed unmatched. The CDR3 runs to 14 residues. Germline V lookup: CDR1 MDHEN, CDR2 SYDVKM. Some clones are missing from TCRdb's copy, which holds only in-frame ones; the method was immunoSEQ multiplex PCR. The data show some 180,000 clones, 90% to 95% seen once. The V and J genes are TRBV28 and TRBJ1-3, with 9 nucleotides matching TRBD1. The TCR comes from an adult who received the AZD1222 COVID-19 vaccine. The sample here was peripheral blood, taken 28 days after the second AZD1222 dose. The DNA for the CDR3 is TGTGCCAGCAGGGCGGGACAGGGTGGAAACACCATATATTTT. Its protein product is CASRAGQGGNTIYF. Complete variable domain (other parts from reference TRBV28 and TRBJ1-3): DVKVTQSSRYLVKRTGEKVFLECVQDMDHENMFWYRQDPGLGLRLIYFSYDVKMKEKGDIPEGYSVSREKKERFSLILESASTNQTSMYLCASRAGQGGNTIYFGEGSWLTVV.